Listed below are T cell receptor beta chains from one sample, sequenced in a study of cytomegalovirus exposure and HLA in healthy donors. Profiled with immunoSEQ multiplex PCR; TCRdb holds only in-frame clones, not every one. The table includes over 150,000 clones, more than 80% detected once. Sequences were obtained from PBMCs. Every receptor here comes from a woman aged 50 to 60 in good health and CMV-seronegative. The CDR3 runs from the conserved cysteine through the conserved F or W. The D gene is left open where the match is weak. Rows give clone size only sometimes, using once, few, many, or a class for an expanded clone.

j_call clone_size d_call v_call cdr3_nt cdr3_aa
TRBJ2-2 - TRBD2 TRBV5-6 TGTGCCAGCAGCTACGGACTAGCGGGGGGTTCCGGGGAGCTGTTTTTT CASSYGLAGGSGELFF
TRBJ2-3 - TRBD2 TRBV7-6 TGTGCCAGCAGCTTAGTTGTGAATAGCGGGGGTACAGATACGCAGTATTTT CASSLVVNSGGTDTQYF
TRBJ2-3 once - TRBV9 TGTGCCAGCAGCGTAGGAGTTAGCCAAATCACAGATACGCAGTATTTT CASSVGVSQITDTQYF
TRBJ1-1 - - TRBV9 TGTGCCAGCAGCCCTCAAGGGGGAACTGAAGCTTTCTTT CASSPQGGTEAFF
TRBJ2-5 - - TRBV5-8 TGTGCCAGCAGCTTGGGGGACAAGGGGCAAGAGACCCAGTACTTC CASSLGDKGQETQYF
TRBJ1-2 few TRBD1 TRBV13 TGTGCCAGCAGCCCTCGACAGGGCCCCTATGGCTACACCTTC CASSPRQGPYGYTF
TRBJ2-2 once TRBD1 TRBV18 TGTGCCAGCTCCCGGGGACAGACCTACATCACCGGGGAGCTGTTTTTT CASSRGQTYITGELFF
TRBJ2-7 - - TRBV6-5 TGTGCCAGCAAGACAACCTACAGCTCCTACGAGCAGTACTTC CASKTTYSSYEQYF
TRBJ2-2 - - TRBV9 TGTGCCAGCAGGGGGGGAAGCACCGGGGAGCTGTTTTTT CASRGGSTGELFF
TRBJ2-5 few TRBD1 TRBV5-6 TGTGCCAGCAGCCGGAACAGGGGGCTGAGGGAGACCCAGTACTTC CASSRNRGLRETQYF
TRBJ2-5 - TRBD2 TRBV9 TGTGCCAGCAGCGCCCCGGGACTAGCGGGAGGGGGAGAGACCCAGTACTTC CASSAPGLAGGGETQYF
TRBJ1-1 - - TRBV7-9 TGTTCCAGCAGCCAACCTTACATAGAAGCTTTCTTT CSSSQPYIEAFF
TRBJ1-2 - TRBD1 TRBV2 TGTGCCAGCAGCGTTGACAGGGACTATGGCTACACCTTC CASSVDRDYGYTF
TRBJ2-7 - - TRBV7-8 TGTGCCAGCAGCCTACCGGGACGGGGGTACGAGCAGTACTTC CASSLPGRGYEQYF
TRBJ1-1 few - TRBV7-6 TGTGCCAGCAGCCCCCCGGAGGGCGAAGCTTTCTTT CASSPPEGEAFF
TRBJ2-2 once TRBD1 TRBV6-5 TGTGCCAGCAGCTGGACAGGGGGTGTCGGGGAGCTGTTTTTT CASSWTGGVGELFF
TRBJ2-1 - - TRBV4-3 TGCGCCAGCAGCCAAGATCCCAGCGGTACCTACAATGAGCAGTTCTTC CASSQDPSGTYNEQFF
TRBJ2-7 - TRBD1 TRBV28 TGTGCCAGCAGTTTGTCCCGGTACAGGGGCTACGAGCAGTACTTC CASSLSRYRGYEQYF
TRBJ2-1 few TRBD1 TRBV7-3 TGTGCCAGCAGCTTAGGGGACAGGAGAGGGAATGAGCAGTTCTTC CASSLGDRRGNEQFF
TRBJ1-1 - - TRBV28 TGTGCCAGCAGTTTCAGGCGAGAAGCTTTCTTT CASSFRREAFF
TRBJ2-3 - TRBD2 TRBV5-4 TGTGCCAGCTCTAGCGGGGGCTTGGGAGGAGCAGATACGCAGTATTTT CASSSGGLGGADTQYF
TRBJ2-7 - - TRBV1 TGCACCAGCAGCCACCTAGCGGGGGCCGCCTACGAGCAGTACTTC CTSSHLAGAAYEQYF
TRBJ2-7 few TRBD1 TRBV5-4 TGTGCCAGCAGCCCCCGGCAGGGGGCGTCCTACGAGCAGTACTTC CASSPRQGASYEQYF
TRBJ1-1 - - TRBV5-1 TGCGCCAGCAGCTTGTCCCTAGGGAGCACTGAAGCTTTCTTT CASSLSLGSTEAFF
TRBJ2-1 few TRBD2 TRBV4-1 TGCGCCAGCAGCCAGGATAGCGGGGGGGCACGCGAGCAGTTCTTC CASSQDSGGAREQFF
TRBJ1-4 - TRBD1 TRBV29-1 TGCAGCGTCGGAAGGACAGGGGGGGATGAAAAACTGTTTTTT CSVGRTGGDEKLFF
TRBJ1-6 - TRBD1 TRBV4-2 TGTGCCAGCAGCCACCACTTTAGGACAGGGGACAATTCACCCCTCCACTTT CASSHHFRTGDNSPLHF
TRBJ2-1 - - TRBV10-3 TGTGCCACGCATACAACGGGAGAGGGCAATGAGCAGTTCTTC CATHTTGEGNEQFF
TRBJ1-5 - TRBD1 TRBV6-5 TGTGCCAGCAGGGGGGGACAGGACAATCAGCCCCAGCATTTT CASRGGQDNQPQHF
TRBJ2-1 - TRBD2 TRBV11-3 TGTGCCAGCAGCCGTCTAGCGGCGGACAATGAGCAGTTCTTC CASSRLAADNEQFF
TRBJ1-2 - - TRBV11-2 TGTGCCAGCAGCTCTCTCCTGGGCAGGCGCTATGGCTACACCTTC CASSSLLGRRYGYTF
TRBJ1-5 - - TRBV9 TGTGCCAGCAGCGCGACGGGAAACAATCAGCCCCAGCATTTT CASSATGNNQPQHF
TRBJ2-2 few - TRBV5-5 TGTGCCAGCAGCAGAGCTTGGACATTTTCGAACACCGGGGAGCTGTTTTTT CASSRAWTFSNTGELFF
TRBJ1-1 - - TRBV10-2 TGCGCCAGCCCACTGCCAGGGACACTAAAAACTGAAGCTTTCTTT CASPLPGTLKTEAFF
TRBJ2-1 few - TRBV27 TGTGCCAGCAGTTACTCGACACGGGGAGCCTACAATGAGCAGTTCTTC CASSYSTRGAYNEQFF
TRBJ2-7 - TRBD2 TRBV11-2 TGTGCCAGCAGCTTAGGCCCCGTCTGGGCTAGCGGGAGTTACGAGCAGTACTTC CASSLGPVWASGSYEQYF
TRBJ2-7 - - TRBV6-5 TGTGCCAGCAGAAGGGAGGCTACCTACGAGCAGTACTTC CASRREATYEQYF
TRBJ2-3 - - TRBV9 TGTGCCAGCAGCGTAGGGCAGACAGATACGCAGTATTTT CASSVGQTDTQYF
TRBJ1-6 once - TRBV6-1 TGTGCCAGCAGTGAAGCGCGGGGGGAGTATAATTCACCCCTCCACTTT CASSEARGEYNSPLHF
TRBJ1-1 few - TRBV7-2 TGTGCCAGCAGCTTTAATGGAGTGGGCACTGAAGCTTTCTTT CASSFNGVGTEAFF
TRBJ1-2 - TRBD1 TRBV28 TGTGCCAGCACCTTGACAGGGGTCTATGGCTACACCTTC CASTLTGVYGYTF
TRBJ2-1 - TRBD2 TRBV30 TGTGCCTGGAGTGTTGGCGGGGGGACCTACAATGAGCAGTTCTTC CAWSVGGGTYNEQFF
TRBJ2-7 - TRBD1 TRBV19 TGTGCCAGTAGTAGCGGGACAGGGGTCGGCTACGAGCAGTACTTC CASSSGTGVGYEQYF
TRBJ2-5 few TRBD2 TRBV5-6 TGTGCCAGCAGCTTGAGCGGGAGGCAAGAGACCCAGTACTTC CASSLSGRQETQYF
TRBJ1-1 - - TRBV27 TGTGCCAGCAGTTTATATACCGCCTCGGGGACTGAAGCTTTCTTT CASSLYTASGTEAFF
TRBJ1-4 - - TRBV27 TGTGCCAGCAGTTTCAGGGGTGGGGAAAAACTGTTTTTT CASSFRGGEKLFF
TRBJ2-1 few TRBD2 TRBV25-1 TGTGCCAGCAGCGCATTAGGCGGACTAGCGAATAATGAGCAGTTCTTC CASSALGGLANNEQFF
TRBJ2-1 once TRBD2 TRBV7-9 TGTGCCAGCAGTCACCCTAGCGGGGAAGCCCGTGGGGTCTTC CASSHPSGEARGVF
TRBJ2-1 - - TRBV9 TGTGCCAGCAGCGTAGCTCGGGGGTTCGGGAATGAGCAGTTCTTC CASSVARGFGNEQFF
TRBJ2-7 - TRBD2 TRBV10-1 TGCGCCAGCAGTGACCACGGACTAGCGGGAGGGCTTGGGGAGCAGTACTTC CASSDHGLAGGLGEQYF